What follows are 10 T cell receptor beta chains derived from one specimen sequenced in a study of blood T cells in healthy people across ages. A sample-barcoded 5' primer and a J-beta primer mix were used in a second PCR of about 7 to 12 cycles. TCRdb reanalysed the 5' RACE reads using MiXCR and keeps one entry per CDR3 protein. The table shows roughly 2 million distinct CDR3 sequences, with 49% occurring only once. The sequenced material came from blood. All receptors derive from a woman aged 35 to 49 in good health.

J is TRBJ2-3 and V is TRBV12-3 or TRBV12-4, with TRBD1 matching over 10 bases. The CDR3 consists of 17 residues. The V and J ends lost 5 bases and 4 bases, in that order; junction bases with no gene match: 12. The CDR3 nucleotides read TGTGCCAGCAGTCCTGGCCCGAGGACAGGGGGTGCAGATACGCAGTATTTT. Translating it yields CASSPGPRTGGADTQYF.

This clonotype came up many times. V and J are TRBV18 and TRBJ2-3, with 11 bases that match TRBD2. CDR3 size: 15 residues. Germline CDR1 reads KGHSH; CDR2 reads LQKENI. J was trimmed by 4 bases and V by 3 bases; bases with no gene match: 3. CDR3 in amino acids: CASSPPLAGADTQYF. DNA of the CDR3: TGTGCCAGCTCACCGCCACTAGCGGGGGCAGATACGCAGTATTTT. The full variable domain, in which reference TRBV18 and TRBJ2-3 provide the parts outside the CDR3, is NAGVMQNPRHLVRRRGQEARLRCSPMKGHSHVYWYRQLPEEGLKFMVYLQKENIIDESGMPKERFSAEFPKEGPSILRIQQVVRGDSAAYFCASSPPLAGADTQYFGPGTRLTVL.

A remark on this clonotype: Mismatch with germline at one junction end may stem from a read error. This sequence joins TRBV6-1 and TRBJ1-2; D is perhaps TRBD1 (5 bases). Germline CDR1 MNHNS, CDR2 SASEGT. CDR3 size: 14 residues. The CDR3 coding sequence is TGTGCCAGCAGAAAGGGGTCTGCTAATTATGGCTACACCTTC. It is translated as CASRKGSANYGYTF.

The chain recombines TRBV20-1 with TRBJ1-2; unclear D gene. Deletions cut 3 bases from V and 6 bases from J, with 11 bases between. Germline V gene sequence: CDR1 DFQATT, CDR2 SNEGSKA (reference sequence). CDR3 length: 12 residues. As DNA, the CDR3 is TGCAGTGCTAGCATCGCTGCAGATGGCTACACCTTC. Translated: CSASIAADGYTF.

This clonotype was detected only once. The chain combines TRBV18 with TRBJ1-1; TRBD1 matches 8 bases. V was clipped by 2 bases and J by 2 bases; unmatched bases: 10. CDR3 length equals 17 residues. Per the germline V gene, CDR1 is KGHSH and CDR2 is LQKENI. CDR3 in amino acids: CASSPKAGGSGNTEAFF. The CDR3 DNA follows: TGTGCCAGCTCACCAAAGGCAGGGGGCAGTGGAAACACTGAAGCTTTCTTT. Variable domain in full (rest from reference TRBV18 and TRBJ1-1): NAGVMQNPRHLVRRRGQEARLRCSPMKGHSHVYWYRQLPEEGLKFMVYLQKENIIDESGMPKERFSAEFPKEGPSILRIQQVVRGDSAAYFCASSPKAGGSGNTEAFFGQGTRLTVV.

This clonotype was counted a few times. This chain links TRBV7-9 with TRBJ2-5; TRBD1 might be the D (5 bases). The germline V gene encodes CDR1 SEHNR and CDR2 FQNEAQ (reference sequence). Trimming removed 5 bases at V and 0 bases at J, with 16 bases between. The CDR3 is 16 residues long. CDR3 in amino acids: CASSNLRALNQETQYF. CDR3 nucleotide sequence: TGTGCCAGCAGCAACCTCAGGGCGCTTAACCAAGAGACCCAGTACTTC.

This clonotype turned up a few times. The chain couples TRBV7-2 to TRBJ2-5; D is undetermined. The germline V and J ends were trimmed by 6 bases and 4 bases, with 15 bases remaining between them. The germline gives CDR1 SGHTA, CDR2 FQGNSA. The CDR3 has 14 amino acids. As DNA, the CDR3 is TGTGCCAGCAGACCCGCCCCGCAAATAGAGACCCAGTACTTC. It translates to CASRPAPQIETQYF.

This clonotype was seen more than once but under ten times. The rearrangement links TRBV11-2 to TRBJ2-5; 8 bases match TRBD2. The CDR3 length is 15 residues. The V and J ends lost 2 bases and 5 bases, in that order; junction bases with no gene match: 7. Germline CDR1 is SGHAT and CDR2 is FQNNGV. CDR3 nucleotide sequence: TGTGCCAGCAGCTTACGCGTAGCGGGGAGGGAGACCCAGTACTTC. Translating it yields CASSLRVAGRETQYF.

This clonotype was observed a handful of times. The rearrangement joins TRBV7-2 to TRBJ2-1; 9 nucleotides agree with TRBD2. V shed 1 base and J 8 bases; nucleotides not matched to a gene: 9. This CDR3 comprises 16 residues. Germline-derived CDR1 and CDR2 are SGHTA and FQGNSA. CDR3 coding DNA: TGTGCCAGCAGCTTAGAGGGCGGGGGGGCCTTCGATGAGCAGTTCTTC. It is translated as CASSLEGGGAFDEQFF. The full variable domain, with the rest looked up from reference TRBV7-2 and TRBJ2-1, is GAGVSQSPSNKVTEKGKDVELRCDPISGHTALYWYRQSLGQGLEFLIYFQGNSAPDKSGLPSDRFSAERTGGSVSTLTIQRTQQEDSAVYLCASSLEGGGAFDEQFFGPGTRLTVL.

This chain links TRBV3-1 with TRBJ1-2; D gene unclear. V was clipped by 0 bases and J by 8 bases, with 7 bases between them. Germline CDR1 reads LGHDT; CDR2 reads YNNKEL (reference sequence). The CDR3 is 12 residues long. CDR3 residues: CASSQEFVGYTF. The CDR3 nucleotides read TGTGCCAGCAGCCAAGAATTTGTGGGCTACACCTTC. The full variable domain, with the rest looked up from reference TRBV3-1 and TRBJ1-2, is DTAVSQTPKYLVTQMGNDKSIKCEQNLGHDTMYWYKQDSKKFLKIMFSYNNKELIINETVPNRFSPKSPDKAHLNLHINSLELGDSAVYFCASSQEFVGYTFGSGTRLTVV.